This T cell receptor beta chain was identified during a study of blood T cells in healthy people across ages. Overall study findings and caveats: Higher diversity, along with more naive CD4+ cells, distinguished long-lived donors from aged donors.

Concerning this clonotype itself: Its target is unknown.

A second PCR, run for 7 to 11 cycles, used a sample-barcoded 5' primer plus a J-beta primer mix. Each cDNA molecule, via a template-switch adaptor with 12 random nucleotides, was tagged. TCRdb processed the 5' RACE reads anew with MiXCR; each CDR3 protein has one entry. The sample shows 950,000 to 1,200,000 distinct CDR3 sequences, more than 30% of them seen only once. Trimming took 4 bases from V and 4 from J, leaving 13 bases between them. The CDR3 totals 14 residues. The germline CDR1 and CDR2 sequences are LGHNA and YSLEER. Isolation recovered at least 6 million PBMCs from every sample. Sequencing input: blood. The receptor was isolated from a young man in good health. The rearrangement uses TRBV4-3 and TRBJ1-1; D gene uncertain. The CDR3 DNA follows: TGCGCCAGCAGCCCAGGTGGGTCTCCCACTGAAGCTTTCTTT. Its protein is CASSPGGSPTEAFF.